A selection of T cell receptor beta chains follows, all from one sample in a study of CXCR3-negative and CXCR3-positive naive CD8 T cells. TCRdb reanalyzed the 5' RACE reads, giving one entry per CDR3 protein sequence and no DNA. The sample features roughly 120,000 distinct CDR3 sequences, with 0.59% in its top ten. The source material was naive CXCR3+ CD8+ T cells from blood. The receptor source for this set is a human donor in good health. Some clones in this sample may be carry-over from other donors' samples. Each CDR3 is given with its conserved first and last residue. The order of the fields is J gene, V gene, CDR3 length, CDR3 protein.

j_gene: TRBJ2-3
v_gene: TRBV19
len: 13
CDR3aa: CASSKAGADTQYF

j_gene: TRBJ2-1
v_gene: TRBV7-7
len: 18
CDR3aa: CASSPSDPVLGSYNEQFF

j_gene: TRBJ2-1
v_gene: TRBV29-1
len: 14
CDR3aa: CSVPSQTEYNEQFF

j_gene: TRBJ2-7
v_gene: TRBV4-1
len: 15
CDR3aa: CASSQDASGVYEQYF

j_gene: TRBJ2-3
v_gene: TRBV29-1
len: 14
CDR3aa: CSVAASGGADTQYF

j_gene: TRBJ1-1
v_gene: TRBV29-1
len: 12
CDR3aa: CSVRRGNTEGFF

j_gene: TRBJ2-2
v_gene: TRBV29-1
len: 13
CDR3aa: CSVEWGNTGELFF

j_gene: TRBJ2-2
v_gene: TRBV7-9
len: 17
CDR3aa: CASSHLGAGINTGELFF

j_gene: TRBJ2-1
v_gene: TRBV28
len: 13
CDR3aa: CASSPLEDNEQFF

j_gene: TRBJ1-1
v_gene: TRBV19
len: 14
CDR3aa: CASRSTGGGTEAFF

j_gene: TRBJ1-2
v_gene: TRBV29-1
len: 12
CDR3aa: CSADRGNNGYTF

j_gene: TRBJ1-5
v_gene: TRBV6-5
len: 13
CDR3aa: CASSSQGNQPQHF

j_gene: TRBJ1-5
v_gene: TRBV19
len: 15
CDR3aa: CASSMVSGGNQPQHF

j_gene: TRBJ2-2
v_gene: TRBV2
len: 14
CDR3aa: CASSAGPNTGELFF